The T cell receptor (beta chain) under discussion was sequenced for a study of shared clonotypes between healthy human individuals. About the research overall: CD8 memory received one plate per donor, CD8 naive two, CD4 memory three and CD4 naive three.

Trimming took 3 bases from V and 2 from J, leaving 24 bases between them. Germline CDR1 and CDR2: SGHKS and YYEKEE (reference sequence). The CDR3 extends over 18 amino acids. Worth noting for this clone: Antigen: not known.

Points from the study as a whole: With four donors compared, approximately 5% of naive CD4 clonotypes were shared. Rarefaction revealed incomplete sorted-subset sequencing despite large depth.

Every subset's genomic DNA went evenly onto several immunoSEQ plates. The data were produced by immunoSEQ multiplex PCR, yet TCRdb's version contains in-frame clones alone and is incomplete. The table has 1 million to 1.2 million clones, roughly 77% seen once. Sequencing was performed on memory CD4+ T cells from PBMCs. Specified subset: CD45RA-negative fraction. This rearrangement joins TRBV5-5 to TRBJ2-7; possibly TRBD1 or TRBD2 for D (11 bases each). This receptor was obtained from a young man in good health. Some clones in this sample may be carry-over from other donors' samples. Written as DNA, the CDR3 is TGTGCCAGCAGCTGGAGGGGACAGGGGGGACTAGCGGCCTACGAGCAGTACTTC. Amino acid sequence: CASSWRGQGGLAAYEQYF.